This T cell receptor beta chain originates from a study of T cells in Graves' hyperthyroidism and ophthalmopathy. Study context: At initial diagnosis, before any treatment had begun, peripheral blood was obtained. Study outcomes and limitations: Most clonotypes that expanded in the thyroid above 0.001 also showed up in blood.

TCR beta CDR3 region amplification was performed from RNA transcripts. Primed by the HTBI set, a first-round RT-PCR was run on the TCR CDR3. TCRdb analysed the multiplex PCR reads with MiXCR anew, one entry per CDR3 protein. The repertoire holds almost 500,000 distinct CDR3 sequences, about 22% seen once, with under 55% in the top ten. Points on this clonotype: Its cognate antigen is unknown.

Trimming pared 1 base from V and 3 bases from J, leaving 11 bases between. Germline values: CDR1 SGDLS, CDR2 YYNGEE. The CDR3 sequence is 14 residues long. Uncontrolled infection, other autoimmune disease, pregnancy or lactation disqualified patients from enrolment. The rearrangement joins TRBV9 to TRBJ2-7; a weak D match, TRBD1 (6 bases). The clonotype was recovered from a woman between 65 and 79 years old with Graves' ophthalmopathy. What was sequenced was blood. The CDR3 here is CASSVTGSVYEQYF. The DNA of the CDR3 is TGTGCCAGCAGCGTAACAGGGTCCGTCTACGAGCAGTACTTC. The complete variable domain, with remaining parts taken from reference TRBV9 and TRBJ2-7, reads DSGVTQTPKHLITATGQRVTLRCSPRSGDLSVYWYQQSLDQGLQFLIQYYNGEERAKGNILERFSAQQFPDLHSELNLSSLELGDSALYFCASSVTGSVYEQYFGPGTRLTVT.